The rows below give T cell receptor beta chains drawn from one sample of a study of OX40 agonist ivuxolimab in advanced cancers. The data were produced by immunoSEQ multiplex PCR, yet TCRdb's version contains in-frame clones alone and is incomplete. The data show 51,000 or so clones, around nine tenths seen once. Sequencing was performed on CD4+ or CD8+ T cells sorted from blood, taken in a trial of the OX40 agonist ivuxolimab. The receptors originated from an adult with an advanced solid tumor such as melanoma, head and neck, liver or kidney cancer. The CDR3 runs from the conserved cysteine through the conserved F or W. The D gene is left open where the match is weak. Expanded clones are given a class, and other clones once, few, many or no size at all.

v_call	clone_size	d_call	j_call	cdr3_nt	cdr3_aa
TRBV2	.	TRBD1	TRBJ2-1	TGTGCCAGCACATGGACAGGGAGATACAATGAGCAGTTCTTC	CASTWTGRYNEQFF
TRBV14	.	TRBD1	TRBJ1-2	TGTGCCAGCAGCCCCATGCCCCGGGACAGGGGGGACTATGGCTACACCTTC	CASSPMPRDRGDYGYTF
TRBV5-1	.	.	TRBJ2-3	TGCGCCAGCAGCCTTTTTGGCAGAACAGATACGCAGTATTTT	CASSLFGRTDTQYF
TRBV4-1	.	TRBD2	TRBJ2-1	TGCGCCAGCAGCCAAGATCGAATAGCGGGGGGTTACAATGAGCAGTTCTTC	CASSQDRIAGGYNEQFF
TRBV7-2	.	.	TRBJ1-5	TGTGCCAGCAGCCCTTGGGGCCAGAGCAATCAGCCCCAGCATTTT	CASSPWGQSNQPQHF
TRBV29-1	.	.	TRBJ2-7	TGCAGCGTTGAAACCACAGAGCAGTACTTC	CSVETTEQYF
TRBV23-1	.	.	TRBJ2-5	TGCGCCAGCAGTCAAAAAATGACAGGTGGGGAAATCCAAGAGACCCAGTACTTC	CASSQKMTGGEIQETQYF
TRBV19	.	TRBD1	TRBJ1-1	TGTGCCAGTAGTATAGACGTCCAGACAGGGGGCAGGACTGAAGCTTTCTTT	CASSIDVQTGGRTEAFF
TRBV11-2	.	.	TRBJ1-2	TGTGCCAGCAGCCCAGAGGGAGGTAGCGGCTACACCTTC	CASSPEGGSGYTF
TRBV5-6	.	TRBD1	TRBJ1-6	TGTGCCAGCAGGCAGGGACAGGGTCATTCACCCCTCCACTTT	CASRQGQGHSPLHF
TRBV5-4	.	TRBD2	TRBJ2-7	TGTGCCAGCAGCGATCCGGGACTAGCGAATTACGAGCAGTACTTC	CASSDPGLANYEQYF
TRBV30	few	TRBD1	TRBJ1-6	TGTGCCTGGACCAGGGGGCTAAGGTCACCCCTCCACTTT	CAWTRGLRSPLHF
TRBV11-2	.	.	TRBJ1-1	TGTGCCAGCAGCTTAGCCATGGACCTTTTTGAGGAAGCTTTCTTT	CASSLAMDLFEEAFF
TRBV9	.	.	TRBJ1-2	TGTGCCAGCAGCGTAGGTTCAGACCTCTATGGCTACACCTTC	CASSVGSDLYGYTF
TRBV27	.	.	TRBJ2-2	TGTGCCAGCAGCTTGGACGGCGACACCGGGGAGCTGTTTTTT	CASSLDGDTGELFF